The TCR beta chain described here comes from a study of CD8 T cells in Susac syndrome. RNA, at about 0.45 to 1 ug, was reverse transcribed with random hexamers. Amplification of TCR beta CDR3 used immunoSEQ multiplex PCR across 54 Vbeta and 13 Jbeta. TCRdb recomputed calls from the immunoSEQ multiplex PCR reads with MiXCR, one row per CDR3 protein. The top ten clones hold 0.16% of a sample with under 200,000 distinct CDR3 sequences, 95% of them seen once. The length of the CDR3 is 21 residues. The trim removed 2 bases at V and 6 bases at J, leaving 25 bases unmatched. In germline, CDR1 is LGHDT, CDR2 YNNKEL (reference sequence).

The chain carries TRBV3-1 and TRBJ1-5, with TRBD1 matching over 7 bases. Sequencing was carried out using CD8+ T cells from PBMCs. The source is a human donor with multiple sclerosis. The CDR3 sequence: CASSQTPTWGRGILRVQPQHF. The CDR3, as DNA: TGTGCCAGCAGCCAAACCCCCACCTGGGGCAGGGGGATATTAAGGGTTCAGCCCCAGCATTTT.